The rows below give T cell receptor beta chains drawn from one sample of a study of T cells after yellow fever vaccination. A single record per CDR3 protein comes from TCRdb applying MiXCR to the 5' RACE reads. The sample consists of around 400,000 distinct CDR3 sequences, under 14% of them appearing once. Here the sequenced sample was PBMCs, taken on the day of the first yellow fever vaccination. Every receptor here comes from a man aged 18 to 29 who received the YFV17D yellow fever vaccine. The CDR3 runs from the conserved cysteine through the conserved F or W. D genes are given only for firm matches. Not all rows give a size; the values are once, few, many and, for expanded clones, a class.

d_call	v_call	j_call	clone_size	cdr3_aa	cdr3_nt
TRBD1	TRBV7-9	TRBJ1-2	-	CASRDGTGRFGYTF	TGTGCCAGCAGGGATGGGACAGGGAGATTTGGCTACACCTTC
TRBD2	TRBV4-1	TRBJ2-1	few	CASSQGGLAGGPNEQFF	TGCGCCAGCAGCCAAGGGGGACTAGCGGGGGGGCCCAATGAGCAGTTCTTC
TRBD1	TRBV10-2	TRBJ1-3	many	CASTDRAGNTIYF	TGCGCCAGCACTGACAGGGCTGGAAACACCATATATTTT
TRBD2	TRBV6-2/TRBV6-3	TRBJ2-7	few	CASTPGTRVYEQYF	TGTGCCAGCACCCCGGGGACTAGAGTATACGAGCAGTACTTC
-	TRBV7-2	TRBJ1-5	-	CASSFVGGMDQPQHF	TGTGCCAGCAGCTTCGTGGGGGGAATGGATCAGCCCCAGCATTTT
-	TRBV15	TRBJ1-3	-	CATSRDRGSGNTIYF	TGTGCCACCAGCAGAGATCGGGGATCTGGAAACACCATATATTTT
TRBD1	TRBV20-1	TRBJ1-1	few	CSASRTGRGTEAFF	TGCAGTGCTTCCCGGACAGGGAGGGGCACTGAAGCTTTCTTT
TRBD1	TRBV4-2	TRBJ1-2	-	CASSQEGQRGDYGYTF	TGTGCCAGCAGCCAAGAGGGACAGCGGGGGGACTATGGCTACACCTTC
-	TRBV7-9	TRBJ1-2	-	CASSSTVTSWGGYTF	TGTGCCAGCAGCTCCACAGTTACCTCCTGGGGAGGCTACACCTTC
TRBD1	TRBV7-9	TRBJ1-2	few	CASSTDRLHGYTF	TGTGCCAGCAGCACGGACAGGTTGCATGGCTACACCTTC
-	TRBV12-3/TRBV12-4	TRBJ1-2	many	CASSLLGNYGYTF	TGTGCCAGCAGTTTATTGGGGAACTATGGCTACACCTTC
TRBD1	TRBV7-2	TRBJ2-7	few	CASSPRTGGVNEQYF	TGTGCCAGCAGCCCAAGGACAGGGGGCGTCAACGAGCAGTACTTC
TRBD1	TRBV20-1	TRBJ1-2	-	CGQGMNYGSTF	TGCGGACAGGGTATGAACTATGGCTCCACCTTC
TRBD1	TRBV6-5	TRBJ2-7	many	CASSYPGQGLSYEQYF	TGTGCCAGCAGTTACCCGGGACAGGGCTTGTCCTACGAGCAGTACTTC
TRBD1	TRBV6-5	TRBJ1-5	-	CASSYKTGGNQPQHF	TGTGCCAGCAGTTACAAAACAGGGGGAAATCAGCCCCAGCATTTT
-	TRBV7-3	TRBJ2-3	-	CASRGLTGVSSTDTQYF	TGTGCCAGCAGGGGGCTTACGGGAGTCTCGAGCACAGATACGCAGTATTTT
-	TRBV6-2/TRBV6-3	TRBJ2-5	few	CASSPLGPETQYF	TGTGCCAGCAGTCCCCTGGGTCCGGAGACCCAGTACTTC
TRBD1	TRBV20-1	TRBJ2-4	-	CSARGTGVGGLAKNIQYF	TGCAGTGCTAGAGGGACAGGGGTAGGGGGCCTAGCCAAAAACATTCAGTACTTC
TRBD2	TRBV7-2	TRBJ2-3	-	CASSLVWLAGRADTQYF	TGTGCCAGCAGCTTAGTGTGGCTAGCGGGGCGGGCAGATACGCAGTATTTT
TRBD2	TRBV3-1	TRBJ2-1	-	CASSQTGGFYNEQFF	TGTGCCAGCAGCCAAACGGGAGGGTTCTACAATGAGCAGTTCTTC
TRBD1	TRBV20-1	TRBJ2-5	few	CSARDPSGTGILETQYF	TGCAGTGCTAGAGATCCTTCGGGGACAGGGATCTTAGAGACCCAGTACTTC
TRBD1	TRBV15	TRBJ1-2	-	CATSRQLGTGGAYYGYTF	TGTGCCACCAGCAGACAGCTCGGGACAGGGGGCGCGTACTATGGCTACACCTTC
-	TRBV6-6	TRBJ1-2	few	CASSSGFNYGYTF	TGTGCCAGCAGCTCGGGATTTAACTATGGCTACACCTTC
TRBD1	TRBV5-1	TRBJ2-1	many	CASSLQGQGPGEQFF	TGCGCCAGCAGCTTGCAAGGACAGGGGCCCGGTGAGCAGTTCTTC
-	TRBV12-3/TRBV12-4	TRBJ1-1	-	CASSFPLSGTQNTEAFF	TGTGCCAGCAGTTTCCCCCTTTCCGGGACACAGAACACTGAAGCTTTCTTT
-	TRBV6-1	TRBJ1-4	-	CASATGSATNEKLFF	TGTGCCAGCGCTACAGGGTCGGCAACTAATGAAAAACTGTTTTTT
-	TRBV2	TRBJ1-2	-	CASTGANYGYTF	TGTGCCAGTACTGGAGCTAACTATGGCTACACCTTC
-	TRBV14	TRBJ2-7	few	CASSQAADGDYEQYF	TGTGCCAGCAGCCAAGCCGCCGACGGCGACTACGAGCAGTACTTC
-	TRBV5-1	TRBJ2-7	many	CASSVRDPSYEQYF	TGCGCCAGCAGCGTTAGGGACCCTTCCTACGAGCAGTACTTC
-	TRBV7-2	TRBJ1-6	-	CASSLAVWGNNSPLHF	TGTGCCAGCAGCTTAGCGGTTTGGGGTAATAATTCACCCCTCCACTTT
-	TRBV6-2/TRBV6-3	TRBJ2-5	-	CASNYQGQETQYF	TGTGCCAGCAACTATCAGGGGCAAGAGACCCAGTACTTC
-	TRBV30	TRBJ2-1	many	CAWISGVSSYNEQFF	TGTGCCTGGATTAGCGGTGTAAGCTCCTACAATGAGCAGTTCTTC
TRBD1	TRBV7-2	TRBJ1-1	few	CASSYLSVGTGGTEAFF	TGTGCCAGCAGCTACCTCTCGGTTGGGACAGGGGGGACTGAAGCTTTCTTT
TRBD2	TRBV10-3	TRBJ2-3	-	CAIRRGASGDTDTQYF	TGTGCCATCAGGAGGGGGGCTAGCGGGGACACAGATACGCAGTATTTT
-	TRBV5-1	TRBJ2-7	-	CASSLETVSSYEQYF	TGCGCCAGCAGCTTGGAAACCGTCTCCTCCTACGAGCAGTACTTC
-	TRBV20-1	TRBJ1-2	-	CSASVPYGYTF	TGCAGTGCTAGTGTTCCCTATGGCTACACCTTC
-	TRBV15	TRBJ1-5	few	CATRKVAGNQPQHF	TGTGCCACCAGGAAGGTCGCGGGTAATCAGCCCCAGCATTTT
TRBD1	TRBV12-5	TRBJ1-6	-	CASAEQGPYNSPLHF	TGTGCTAGTGCCGAACAGGGGCCCTATAATTCACCCCTCCACTTT
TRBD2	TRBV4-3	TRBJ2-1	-	CASSRAGESYNEQFF	TGCGCCAGCAGCCGAGCGGGGGAGTCCTACAATGAGCAGTTCTTC
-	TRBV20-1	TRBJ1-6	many	CSARDPRAGSSPLHF	TGCAGTGCTAGAGATCCAAGGGCAGGGAGTTCACCCCTCCACTTT
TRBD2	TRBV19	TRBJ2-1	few	CASYSGNEQFF	TGTGCCAGTTATAGCGGGAATGAGCAGTTCTTC
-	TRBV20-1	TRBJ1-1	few	CSAADGMNTEAFF	TGCAGTGCTGCGGACGGCATGAACACTGAAGCTTTCTTT
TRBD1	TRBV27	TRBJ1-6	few	CASSLAGQGGSPLHF	TGTGCCAGCAGTTTGGCGGGACAGGGTGGTTCACCCCTCCACTTT
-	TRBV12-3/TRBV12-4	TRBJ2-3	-	CASRGARAGTQYF	TGTGCCAGCAGAGGGGCCCGGGCGGGTACGCAGTATTTT
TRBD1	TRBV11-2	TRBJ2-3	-	CASASGTGVSDTQYF	TGTGCCAGCGCATCCGGGACAGGGGTTTCCGATACGCAGTATTTT
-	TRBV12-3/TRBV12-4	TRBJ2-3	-	CASSRDGRTDTQYF	TGTGCCAGCAGTAGGGACGGACGCACAGATACGCAGTATTTT
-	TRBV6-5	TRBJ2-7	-	CASSYGGAYYEQYF	TGTGCCAGCAGTTACGGCGGGGCTTACTACGAGCAGTACTTC
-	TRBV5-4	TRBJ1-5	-	CASSFGQEQPQHF	TGTGCCAGCAGCTTTGGCCAGGAACAGCCCCAGCATTTT
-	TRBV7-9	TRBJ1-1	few	CASSAVWAGNTEAFF	TGTGCCAGCAGCGCGGTTTGGGCGGGGAACACTGAAGCTTTCTTT
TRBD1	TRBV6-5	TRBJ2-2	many	CASSYRQGNTGELFF	TGTGCCAGCAGTTACCGACAGGGGAACACCGGGGAGCTGTTTTTT
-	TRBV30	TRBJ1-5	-	CAWRNAGRGQPQHF	TGTGCCTGGAGGAATGCAGGGCGGGGACAGCCCCAGCATTTT
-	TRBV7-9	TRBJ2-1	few	CASSPFRGQANEQFF	TGTGCCAGCAGCCCCTTCCGGGGGCAGGCCAATGAGCAGTTCTTC
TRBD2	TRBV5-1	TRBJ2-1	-	CASSPVGGSNEQFF	TGCGCCAGCAGCCCCGTGGGAGGGTCCAATGAGCAGTTCTTC
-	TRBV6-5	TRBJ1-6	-	CASSYQQSNSPLHF	TGTGCCAGCAGTTACCAACAGTCAAATTCACCCCTCCACTTT
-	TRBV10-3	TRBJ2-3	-	CAISDGRGSDTQYF	TGTGCCATCAGTGATGGCAGGGGATCAGATACGCAGTATTTT
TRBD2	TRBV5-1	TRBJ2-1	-	CASSPLGGAFVEQFF	TGCGCCAGCAGCCCGCTCGGGGGGGCCTTCGTTGAGCAGTTCTTC
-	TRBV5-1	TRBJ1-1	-	CASSRSQGATEAFF	TGCGCCAGCAGCCGGTCACAAGGGGCCACTGAAGCTTTCTTT